These T cell receptor beta chains were read from a single sample in a study of blood T cell repertoires in COVID-19. TCRdb's copy holds only in-frame clones and misses some; the assay was immunoSEQ multiplex PCR. The sample yields about 94,000 clones, approximately 84% seen once. The sequenced material came from peripheral blood. The origin of the receptors is a man between 60 and 70 years old with acute or convalescent COVID-19. CDR3s include the opening cysteine and the closing phenylalanine or tryptophan. Fields, in order: clone size, D gene, J gene, V gene, CDR3 length, CDR3 DNA, CDR3 protein. D genes are given only for firm matches. Only some rows state a clone size, as once, few, many or a class for expanded clones.

NA TRBD2 TRBJ2-1 TRBV7-8 15 TGTGCCAGCAGCTGGACTAGCGGGGGGGCGGTTGAGCAGTTCTTC CASSWTSGGAVEQFF
once NA TRBJ1-1 TRBV24-1 13 TGTGCCACCAGTGATTGGGGGGGCACTGAAGCTTTCTTT CATSDWGGTEAFF
NA TRBD1 TRBJ1-2 TRBV6-1 14 TGTGCCAGCAGTGAAACAGGGGGCGACTATGGCTACACCTTC CASSETGGDYGYTF
NA TRBD1 TRBJ1-2 TRBV11-2 15 TGTGCCAGCAGCTTAATTTATCAGGGGGTCTATGGCTACACCTTC CASSLIYQGVYGYTF
NA TRBD1 TRBJ1-6 TRBV7-2 15 TGTGCCAGCAGCCTCGGGACAGGGGGCGGGTCACCCCTCCACTTT CASSLGTGGGSPLHF
few NA TRBJ1-2 TRBV6-5 13 TGTGCCAGCAGTTACCCCACAGGATATGGCTACACCTTC CASSYPTGYGYTF
NA NA TRBJ2-7 TRBV5-8 15 TGTGCCAGCAGCGGTGCGGGGTTCCCTGACTACGAGCAGTACTTC CASSGAGFPDYEQYF
once TRBD2 TRBJ2-1 TRBV7-2 15 TGTGCCAGCAGCTTAGTCGGTCTAGCGGGGGGCGAGCAGTTCTTC CASSLVGLAGGEQFF
NA NA TRBJ2-5 TRBV30 12 TGTGCCTGGGCACTAGCTCCGGAGACCCAGTACTTC CAWALAPETQYF
NA TRBD1 TRBJ2-5 TRBV11-1 15 TGTGCCAGCAGCTTAGCGCCAGGGGGCGAGGAGACCCAGTACTTC CASSLAPGGEETQYF
few NA TRBJ2-7 TRBV4-1 16 TGCGCCAGCAGCCAAGATGGGTGGGGCACTTCCTACGAGCAGTACTTC CASSQDGWGTSYEQYF
NA NA TRBJ1-5 TRBV5-6 14 TGTGCCAGCAGCTTGGCGGGGGGCAATCAGCCCCAGCATTTT CASSLAGGNQPQHF
NA TRBD1 TRBJ1-2 TRBV5-8 15 TGTGCCAGCGGGACAGGGTATAGGCGTGACTATGGCTACACCTTC CASGTGYRRDYGYTF
NA NA TRBJ1-1 TRBV7-9 16 TGTGCCAGCAGCTTATTGGCGGGGGTCTCCGGCACTGAAGCTTTCTTT CASSLLAGVSGTEAFF
NA NA TRBJ1-6 TRBV9 14 TGTGCCAGCAGCGTAGGACAGCGTAATTCACCCCTCCACTTT CASSVGQRNSPLHF
NA TRBD1 TRBJ2-7 TRBV4-1 15 TGCGCCAGCAGCCTTGGAGACAGGGGGATTTACGAGCAGTACTTC CASSLGDRGIYEQYF
NA TRBD1 TRBJ1-6 TRBV3-1/TRBV3-2 18 TGTGCCAGCAGCCAAGGGACAGGGGGGAGCTCCTATAATTCACCCCTCCACTTT CASSQGTGGSSYNSPLHF
NA NA TRBJ1-5 TRBV9 14 TGTGCCAGCAGCGTAGGAGGGGAGGATCAGCCCCAGCATTTT CASSVGGEDQPQHF
few NA TRBJ1-1 TRBV4-1 14 TGCGCCAGCACCCGGGGGGAGGACGACACTGAAGCTTTCTTT CASTRGEDDTEAFF
NA NA TRBJ1-1 TRBV7-9 15 TGTGCCAGCAGCATAGAAAACAGGGTGAACACTGAAGCTTTCTTT CASSIENRVNTEAFF
NA NA TRBJ1-5 TRBV19 14 TGTGCCACCACCGAGGGATGGAGCAATCAGCCCCAGCATTTT CATTEGWSNQPQHF
NA NA TRBJ2-3 TRBV3-1/TRBV3-2 16 TGTGCCAGCAGCCAACGGGGGGCCGCATCAAAAGATACGCAGTATTTT CASSQRGAASKDTQYF
NA NA TRBJ1-1 TRBV9 15 TGTGCCAGCAGCGTAGCAGGGGACATGAACACTGAAGCTTTCTTT CASSVAGDMNTEAFF
NA TRBD1 TRBJ1-2 TRBV29-1 15 TGCAGCGTGGCAGGGACAGGGGGCGTCGGCTATGGCTACACCTTC CSVAGTGGVGYGYTF
once NA TRBJ2-3 TRBV9 16 TGTGCCAGCAGCCCCCCTTCCAGGGTAGCGGCAGATACGCAGTATTTT CASSPPSRVAADTQYF
NA NA TRBJ1-1 TRBV19 12 TGTGCCAGTAGTATACCGGACACTGAAGCTTTCTTT CASSIPDTEAFF
NA TRBD1 TRBJ1-1 TRBV5-1 13 TGCGCCAGCAGCTTGCAGGGGGACACTGAAGCTTTCTTT CASSLQGDTEAFF
NA TRBD1 TRBJ1-2 TRBV7-2 16 TGTGCCAGCAGCCCCCAGGGACAGAACACTAACTATGGCTACACCTTC CASSPQGQNTNYGYTF
NA NA TRBJ1-4 TRBV4-1 13 TGCGCCAGCAGCCGCGGGCCTAATGAAAAACTGTTTTTT CASSRGPNEKLFF
NA TRBD1 TRBJ2-7 TRBV10-3 12 TGTGCCGTCGGGGACAGGGCATACGAGCAGTACTTC CAVGDRAYEQYF
NA NA TRBJ2-5 TRBV19 15 TGTGCCACCACAGATAGGGCGGGGGCTGGGGAGACCCAGTACTTC CATTDRAGAGETQYF
NA NA TRBJ1-2 TRBV5-4 16 TGTGCCAGCAGCCCCGGCGGGGGCGCCGAGGGGTATGGCTACACCTTC CASSPGGGAEGYGYTF
NA TRBD1 TRBJ1-3 TRBV30 17 TGTGCCTGGAGTCTAAAACCGGGACAGGGCTCTGGAAACACCATATATTTT CAWSLKPGQGSGNTIYF
once NA TRBJ1-3 TRBV6-2/TRBV6-3 14 TGTGCCAGCAGTGACTGGAAGACAAGAAACACCATATATTTT CASSDWKTRNTIYF
few NA TRBJ2-7 TRBV7-2 13 TGTGCCAGCAGCTTATTCCAGGGGAGCGAGCAGTACTTC CASSLFQGSEQYF
NA NA TRBJ1-2 TRBV5-1 14 TGCGCCAGCAGCTTGGGGTCCCAGAGCGTCGGCTACACCTTC CASSLGSQSVGYTF
NA TRBD1 TRBJ1-1 TRBV25-1 16 TGTGCCAGCAGTGAAATTGAGACAGGGCCGGACACTGAAGCTTTCTTT CASSEIETGPDTEAFF
NA NA TRBJ2-1 TRBV10-1 14 TGCGCCAGCAGTGATCTAGATTTGTGGAATGAGCAGTTCTTC CASSDLDLWNEQFF
NA NA TRBJ1-1 TRBV9 15 TGTGCCAGCAGCGCACCGACAGCTACGAACACTGAAGCTTTCTTT CASSAPTATNTEAFF
NA NA TRBJ1-1 TRBV11-1 13 TGTGCCAGCAGCGCCAGTCAGAACACTGAAGCTTTCTTT CASSASQNTEAFF
NA TRBD1 TRBJ1-2 TRBV5-1 16 TGCGCCAGCAGCTTGGCGGCGAGGGGGCGCCGTGATGGCTACACCTTC CASSLAARGRRDGYTF
NA NA TRBJ1-2 TRBV6-5 13 TGTGCCAGCAGTACAGGGATGGTAGGAGGCTACACCTTC CASSTGMVGGYTF
NA NA TRBJ1-3 TRBV5-3 11 TGTGCCTGGGGGGGCGTAAACACCATATATTTT CAWGGVNTIYF
NA NA TRBJ2-5 TRBV3-1/TRBV3-2 12 TGTGCCAGCAGCCGGGGGGGCGGGACCCAGTACTTC CASSRGGGTQYF
NA NA TRBJ2-1 TRBV24-1 16 TGTGCCACCAGTGGAAACCGGGACACCGTCTACAATGAGCAGTTCTTC CATSGNRDTVYNEQFF
NA NA TRBJ1-1 TRBV7-9 14 TGTGCCAGCAGCCCCGAGGGAGGGTTCACTGAAGCTTTCTTT CASSPEGGFTEAFF
once NA TRBJ1-1 TRBV19 17 TGTGCCAGTAGTATTTTTGACTCAGGCAGGGTGAACACTGAAGCTTTCTTT CASSIFDSGRVNTEAFF
NA NA TRBJ2-2 TRBV5-4 15 TGTGCCAGCAGCCCCGGGACACCGAACACCGGGGAGCTGTTTTTT CASSPGTPNTGELFF
NA TRBD1 TRBJ2-6 TRBV27 20 TGTGCCAGCAGTATTCTAAAAGTGACAGGGTCCGGCTTTGGGGCCAACGTCCTGACTTTC CASSILKVTGSGFGANVLTF
once NA TRBJ2-7 TRBV6-5 15 TGTGCCAGCAGTTACTCAGGCGGCAGGGACTACGAGCAGTACTTC CASSYSGGRDYEQYF
few TRBD1 TRBJ1-2 TRBV19 13 TGTGCCAGTAGAACGACAGGGAGCTATGGCTACACCTTC CASRTTGSYGYTF
few NA TRBJ2-1 TRBV4-3 16 TGCGCCAGCAGCCAAGCGGACAGCGCGCTATACAATGAGCAGTTCTTC CASSQADSALYNEQFF
many NA TRBJ1-1 TRBV11-2 13 TGTGCCAGCAGCTTAGTAGAAAACACTGAAGCTTTCTTT CASSLVENTEAFF
few TRBD1 TRBJ1-6 TRBV9 15 TGTGCCAGCAGCGCATCCGGGACAGTCTCTTCACCCCTCCACTTT CASSASGTVSSPLHF
NA TRBD1 TRBJ1-5 TRBV15 16 TGTGCCACCAGCAGAGTCGACAGGGCGAGCAATCAGCCCCAGCATTTT CATSRVDRASNQPQHF